This T cell receptor (beta chain) was retrieved from a study of cytomegalovirus exposure and HLA in healthy donors. V shed 5 bases, J shed 4 bases, and the junction held 7 bases outside the gene matches. Per germline, CDR1 MNHNY and CDR2 SVGAGI (reference sequence). The CDR3 totals 15 residues. Study conclusions and caveats: Of the V segments, some could not be distinguished, including TRBV6-2 and TRBV6-3, and were excluded. In a later analysis, HLA-associated beta chains showed higher expansion and lower generation probabilities than comparable chains. Among CMV-associated TCR beta chains, most appeared HLA-restricted in a later analysis.

A note on this clone: Its specificity is unknown.

The PCR had 60 Vbeta and 13 Jbeta primers. TCRdb keeps only in-frame clones here, not all; method: immunoSEQ multiplex PCR. The sample holds 150,000 to 200,000 clones, about 88% seen once. Healthy bone marrow donors made up the donor group. Sequenced input: PBMCs. The chain has TRBV6-6 and TRBJ1-3; 8 bases fit TRBD1. The sequence derives from a man aged 25 to 40 in good health and CMV-seropositive. The CDR3 protein is CASSRGQVRGNTIYF. The CDR3 DNA sequence: TGTGCCAGCAGTCGGGGACAGGTCAGGGGAAACACCATATATTTT.